Listed below are T cell receptor beta chains from one sample, sequenced in a study of cytomegalovirus exposure and HLA in healthy donors. Sequencing was performed with immunoSEQ multiplex PCR; in TCRdb, only in-frame clones are kept and a portion is missing. The table includes 100,000 or so clones, roughly 73% detected once. Specimen: PBMCs. These receptor sequences come from a woman in her 40s in good health and CMV-seropositive. Both conserved end residues are part of each CDR3. The order of the fields is clone size, D gene, J gene, V gene, CDR3 protein, CDR3 DNA. D genes are given only for firm matches. Only some rows state a clone size, as once, few, many or a class for expanded clones.

abundance: .
d_gene: TRBD2
j_gene: TRBJ2-5
v_gene: TRBV27
CDR3aa: CASSFGSGGGRGETQYF
CDR3nt: TGTGCCAGCAGTTTTGGATCGGGCGGGGGACGGGGAGAGACCCAGTACTTC

abundance: .
d_gene: .
j_gene: TRBJ2-5
v_gene: TRBV6-1
CDR3aa: CASSDREQETQYF
CDR3nt: TGTGCCAGCAGTGATCGGGAACAAGAGACCCAGTACTTC

abundance: .
d_gene: TRBD1
j_gene: TRBJ1-2
v_gene: TRBV4-2
CDR3aa: CASSTTGFGYTF
CDR3nt: TGTGCCAGCAGCACGACAGGGTTTGGCTACACCTTC

abundance: .
d_gene: TRBD1
j_gene: TRBJ1-6
v_gene: TRBV28
CDR3aa: CASSWTGGAYNSPLHF
CDR3nt: TGTGCCAGCAGTTGGACAGGGGGCGCCTATAATTCACCCCTCCACTTT

abundance: .
d_gene: .
j_gene: TRBJ2-1
v_gene: TRBV5-1
CDR3aa: CASSLAEGRGLYEQFF
CDR3nt: TGCGCCAGCAGCTTGGCCGAAGGGCGGGGATTATATGAGCAGTTCTTC

abundance: .
d_gene: TRBD1
j_gene: TRBJ1-2
v_gene: TRBV25-1
CDR3aa: CASSAGGTGVYGYTF
CDR3nt: TGTGCCAGCAGTGCAGGCGGGACAGGGGTCTATGGCTACACCTTC

abundance: .
d_gene: .
j_gene: TRBJ2-1
v_gene: TRBV11-3
CDR3aa: CASSLESDNEQFF
CDR3nt: TGTGCCAGCAGCTTAGAGTCAGACAATGAGCAGTTCTTC

abundance: .
d_gene: TRBD1
j_gene: TRBJ2-5
v_gene: TRBV7-9
CDR3aa: CASSRWGTGGRETQYF
CDR3nt: TGTGCCAGCAGCCGGTGGGGGACAGGGGGCCGTGAGACCCAGTACTTC

abundance: .
d_gene: TRBD1
j_gene: TRBJ2-3
v_gene: TRBV9
CDR3aa: CASSNRDRAKPGAGTDTQYF
CDR3nt: TGTGCCAGCAGCAACCGGGACAGGGCTAAACCTGGGGCGGGCACAGATACGCAGTATTTT

abundance: .
d_gene: .
j_gene: TRBJ2-5
v_gene: TRBV5-1
CDR3aa: CASSLSGSEKTQYF
CDR3nt: TGCGCCAGCAGCTTAAGTGGGAGTGAGAAGACCCAGTACTTC

abundance: large
d_gene: TRBD1
j_gene: TRBJ2-7
v_gene: TRBV4-1
CDR3aa: CASSQDRYSYEQYF
CDR3nt: TGCGCCAGCAGCCAGGACAGGTACTCCTACGAGCAGTACTTC

abundance: .
d_gene: .
j_gene: TRBJ1-5
v_gene: TRBV28
CDR3aa: CASSSSSNQPQHF
CDR3nt: TGTGCCAGCAGTTCCTCTAGCAATCAGCCCCAGCATTTT

abundance: .
d_gene: TRBD1
j_gene: TRBJ2-3
v_gene: TRBV6-5
CDR3aa: CASSYSDRDTQYF
CDR3nt: TGTGCCAGCAGTTACTCGGACAGGGATACGCAGTATTTT